Sequencing of this T cell receptor beta chain was carried out in a study of CD4 T cells in relation to SARS-CoV-2 and coronaviruses. Study details: ViraFEST: approximately 10-day antigen culture of PBMCs, then TCR beta CDR3 sequencing. General study results and limits: Crossreactive clones expanded significantly less to SARS-CoV-2 than monoreactive clones.

Unexposed donor CD4+ T cells date from about 2010-2018, before the COVID-19 pandemic. The cells were cultured for 10 days before CD4+ T cells were isolated. As cell numbers allowed, unexposed-donor CD4+ T cells faced SARS-CoV-2 S/N and four cold-coronavirus spikes. Cultures held two million PBMCs per well with around 9.4 IU/ml IL-2. Of note for this clone: The antigen is unknown.

This CDR3 has 15 amino acids. J lost 3 bases, V lost 4 bases, and 6 bases had no gene match. Per the germline V gene, CDR1 is SGHTS and CDR2 is YDEGEE. Method: immunoSEQ multiplex PCR; TCRdb's copy keeps in-frame clones and lacks some. The sample consists of roughly 29,000 clones, around 78% of them appearing once. V usage is TRBV5-8 and J usage is TRBJ1-4, with TRBD1 matching 7 bases. Source material: CD4+ T cells from PBMCs, cultured in vitro. The sequence was collected from a human donor in good health. CDR3 protein: CASSQGEVANEKLFF. The CDR3 region has the DNA TGTGCCAGCAGCCAGGGGGAAGTGGCTAATGAAAAACTGTTTTTT.